This TCR beta chain was captured in a study of T-cell reconstitution after alpha-beta-depleted transplantation in children. This clonotype was seen only a few times. Its matching antigen is unknown. CDR1 and CDR2 from the germline V gene are SGHRS and YFSETQ. CDR3 length: 15 amino acids. The ends lost 4 bases at V and 0 bases at J; junction bases unmatched: 6. Library preparation (for TCRbeta) was performed with unique molecular identifiers. TCRdb ran MiXCR on the PCR reads and lists one entry per CDR3 protein. This sample yields about 510,000 distinct CDR3 sequences, of which approximately 10% are seen a single time; roughly 15% belongs to the top ten. Points from the study as a whole: Once a year had passed after transplant, T-cell counts and diversity came mostly from newly produced T cells. In patients about two months after transplant, alpha-beta T cells reportedly arose from several hundred expanded graft clones. Elevated TCRbeta diversity at day 60 was traced, in some patients, to surviving recipient T cells and thymic progenitors.

The sequence derives from a female patient between 2 and 10 years old who had a stem cell transplant for aplastic anemia, so the T cells may come from the graft donor. The chain is built from TRBV5-1 and TRBJ2-7; 8 bases are shared with TRBD1. Specimen: PBMCs, mostly from graft donor cells, collected 180 days after TCRalphabeta/CD19-depleted stem cell transplant. For the CDR3, the DNA is TGCGCCAGCAGCCCCCCGGACAGGGTCTCCTACGAGCAGTACTTC. Translated: CASSPPDRVSYEQYF.